The 21 T cell receptor beta chains given below trace back to one sample, sequenced in a study of blood T cell repertoires in COVID-19. This table comes from immunoSEQ multiplex PCR, and its TCRdb copy is limited to in-frame clones, with some not included. The sample carries fewer than 20,000 clones, approximately 86% recorded once. The sequenced sample consisted of peripheral blood. The source of these receptors is a human donor in a cohort sampled during active COVID-19.

This clone was seen only once. The rearrangement joins TRBV15 to TRBJ1-6; the D gene is possibly TRBD1 (5 bases). This CDR3 has 15 amino acids. V dropped 5 bases and J dropped 7 bases, with 15 bases sitting between them. Germline V CDR1 and CDR2: LNHNV, YYDKDF (reference sequence). The CDR3 spells CATSDRTPANSPLHF. The CDR3 DNA reads as TGTGCCACCAGCGACCGGACACCGGCGAATTCACCCCTCCACTTT.

The rearrangement uses TRBV7-9 and TRBJ2-5; 10 nucleotides align to TRBD2. V shed 5 bases, J shed 2 bases, and the junction held 5 bases outside the gene matches. The CDR3 is made up of 15 amino acids. CDR1 and CDR2 from the germline V gene are SEHNR and FQNEAQ (reference sequence). The CDR3 nucleotides are TGTGCCAGCAGCCCTCGGACTAGCGGACAAGAGACCCAGTACTTC. It specifies CASSPRTSGQETQYF.

The rearrangement joins TRBV18 to TRBJ2-5; tentatively, D is TRBD1 (5 bases). CDR3 length: 13 amino acids. V lost 1 base, J lost 4 bases, and 7 bases lay in between. The germline gives CDR1 KGHSH, CDR2 LQKENI. CDR3 amino acids: CASSPRRGETQYF. As DNA, the CDR3 is TGTGCCAGCTCACCACGAAGGGGAGAGACCCAGTACTTC.

This clone occurred once. The V call is TRBV9, the J call TRBJ1-1; 9 bases agree with TRBD1. CDR3 length: 16 residues. In germline, CDR1 is SGDLS, CDR2 YYNGEE. Trimming removed 0 bases from V and 1 base from J; junction bases left unmatched: 4. Written as DNA, the CDR3 is TGTGCCAGCAGCGTAGCGCAGGGACAGGGGAACACTGAAGCTTTCTTT. Translation: CASSVAQGQGNTEAFF.

The chain carries TRBV2 and TRBJ2-4, with TRBD2 matching over 7 bases. The CDR3 spans 14 residues. The ends lost 6 bases at V and 9 bases at J; junction bases unmatched: 11. CDR1 is SNHLY and CDR2 is FYNNEI in the germline V gene. The CDR3 reads CASSPQRGVGIQYF. DNA for the CDR3: TGTGCCAGCAGCCCACAACGGGGGGTGGGCATTCAGTACTTC.

The chain is built from TRBV13 and TRBJ2-1, with D tentatively TRBD1 (6 bases). The V gene lost 3 bases and the J gene lost 6 bases, with 9 bases spanning the gap. Germline CDR1 reads PRHDT; CDR2 reads FYEKMQ (reference sequence). This CDR3 spans 13 amino acids. CDR3: CASSLGAGNEQFF. The CDR3 nucleotides read TGTGCCAGCAGCTTGGGGGCCGGCAATGAGCAGTTCTTC.

This sequence joins TRBV5-4 and TRBJ1-2; TRBD1 agrees at 11 bases. The ends lost 4 bases at V and 3 bases at J; junction bases unmatched: 8. From germline, CDR1 is SGHNT and CDR2 YYREEE (reference sequence). The CDR3 has 16 amino acids. The CDR3 region is CASSAGQGDRDYGYTF. CDR3 nucleotides: TGTGCCAGCAGCGCGGGACAGGGGGATCGGGACTATGGCTACACCTTC.

This clone is a singleton in its sample. The chain has TRBV2 and TRBJ1-5; TRBD1 matches 7 bases. Trimming at V came to 8 bases and at J to 4 bases, leaving 8 bases not matched to a gene. From germline, CDR1 is SNHLY and CDR2 FYNNEI. This CDR3 region has 14 residues. CDR3 protein: CASDRQGGNQPQHF. The DNA of the CDR3 is TGTGCCAGCGATAGACAGGGAGGTAATCAGCCCCAGCATTTT.

The chain links TRBV7-2 to TRBJ2-2; 8 positions match TRBD1. The germline V gene has CDR1 SGHTA and CDR2 FQGNSA. The CDR3 sequence is 15 residues long. The ends lost 3 bases at V and 4 bases at J; junction bases unmatched: 4. CDR3 loop: CASSFDRGGTGELFF. For the CDR3, the DNA is TGTGCCAGCAGCTTCGACAGGGGCGGCACCGGGGAGCTGTTTTTT.

This rearrangement joins TRBV29-1 to TRBJ2-5; TRBD1 matches at 10 bases. Losses at the gene ends were 7 bases for V and 10 bases for J; bases not matched to a gene: 15. CDR1 and CDR2 (germline): SQVTM, ANQGSEA. This CDR3 region has 14 residues. The CDR3: CSARTTGTGEYQYF. In nucleotides, the CDR3 is TGCAGCGCTCGCACCACCGGGACAGGGGAATACCAGTACTTC.

The gene calls are TRBV3-1 (or the pseudogene TRBV3-2) and TRBJ2-3; 13 positions agree with TRBD2. After removal of 4 bases from V and 5 bases from J, the junction contained 3 bases not matched to a gene. CDR1 and CDR2 (germline): LGHDT, YNNKEL (reference sequence). This CDR3 contains 15 residues. This CDR3 reads CASSLGLAGVDTQYF. Written as DNA, the CDR3 is TGTGCCAGCAGCCTTGGACTAGCGGGAGTAGATACGCAGTATTTT.

This clone has just one count. The rearrangement uses TRBV11-3 and TRBJ2-7; 7 bases are a match to TRBD1. Trimming took 0 bases from V and 5 from J; bases not matched to a gene: 4. Looked up from germline, CDR1 is SGHNT and CDR2 is YENEEA. The CDR3 has 14 amino acids. As DNA, the CDR3 is TGTGCCAGCAGCTTAGATGGGGACAGCCACGAGCAGTACTTC. Translating it yields CASSLDGDSHEQYF.

This rearrangement joins TRBV6-5 to TRBJ1-1, with TRBD1 matching over 9 bases. The CDR3 sequence is 16 residues long. Germline-derived CDR1 and CDR2 are MNHEY and SVGAGI. The trim removed 4 bases at V and 4 bases at J, leaving 10 bases unmatched. DNA of the CDR3: TGTGCCAGCAGTTTACAGGGGGCGAATGGAGGCACTGAAGCTTTCTTT. Translated, it gives CASSLQGANGGTEAFF.

J is TRBJ1-1 and V is TRBV2; no reliable D call. Looked up from germline, CDR1 is SNHLY and CDR2 is FYNNEI. The length of the CDR3 is 12 residues. V lost 2 bases to trimming and J lost 11 bases, with 12 bases between them. CDR3 in amino acids: CASSESTPVAFF. CDR3 bases: TGTGCCAGCAGTGAATCGACACCCGTTGCTTTCTTT.

This clone has more than one count but fewer than ten. This chain uses TRBV12-3 or TRBV12-4 with TRBJ1-5; no clear D gene. Deletions cut 7 bases from V and 0 bases from J, with 4 bases between. CDR3 length: 12 residues. CDR3 in DNA: TGTGCCAGCACAAATAGCAATCAGCCCCAGCATTTT. Residues: CASTNSNQPQHF.

The chain links TRBV9 to TRBJ2-1; D call uncertain. V was pared by 3 bases and J by 2 bases, with 6 bases between. The CDR3 loop spans 13 amino acids. The V gene's germline CDR1 is SGDLS and CDR2 YYNGEE. The CDR3 loop reads CASSELPYNEQFF. The CDR3, as DNA: TGTGCCAGCAGCGAGCTCCCCTACAATGAGCAGTTCTTC. Full variable domain (outside the CDR3, taken from reference TRBV9 and TRBJ2-1): DSGVTQTPKHLITATGQRVTLRCSPRSGDLSVYWYQQSLDQGLQFLIQYYNGEERAKGNILERFSAQQFPDLHSELNLSSLELGDSALYFCASSELPYNEQFFGPGTRLTVL.

CDR3 sequence: CASHGGDNYGYTF. The CDR3 DNA sequence: TGTGCCAGCCACGGGGGAGACAACTATGGCTACACCTTC. J is TRBJ1-2 and V is TRBV2; perhaps TRBD1 as D (5 bases). V lost 8 bases, J lost 2 bases, and 12 bases lay in between. CDR1 is SNHLY, CDR2 FYNNEI, per germline. This CDR3 is 13 amino acids long.

The chain employs TRBV7-9 and TRBJ2-4; D gene uncertain. This CDR3 spans 16 amino acids. Trimming left V 6 bases short and J 0 bases short, with 15 bases between. CDR1 and CDR2 (germline): SEHNR, FQNEAQ (reference sequence). The CDR3 is CASSPPGSLAKNIQYF. The CDR3 DNA is TGTGCCAGCAGTCCCCCGGGTTCGCTAGCCAAAAACATTCAGTACTTC.

The chain employs TRBV5-6 and TRBJ2-1; perhaps TRBD2 as D (6 bases). The CDR3 is made up of 16 amino acids. The germline gives CDR1 SGHDT, CDR2 YYEEEE. V was clipped by 4 bases and J by 2 bases, with 16 bases between them. In DNA form, the CDR3 reads TGTGCCAGCAGCACGGGGACTGGACTTCCCTACAATGAGCAGTTCTTC. This codes for CASSTGTGLPYNEQFF.

The gene calls are TRBV11-3 and TRBJ1-2; a weak D match, TRBD1 (6 bases). From germline, CDR1 is SGHNT and CDR2 YENEEA. Trimming cost V 5 bases and J 7 bases, with 11 bases left between them. This CDR3 is 12 amino acids long. CDR3 in DNA: TGTGCCAGCAGCGCAGGGGCGGGTGGCTACACCTTC. Translating gives CASSAGAGGYTF. The variable domain in full, completed from reference TRBV11-3 and TRBJ1-2, reads EAGVVQSPRYKIIEKKQPVAFWCNPISGHNTLYWYLQNLGQGPELLIRYENEEAVDDSQLPKDRFSAERLKGVDSTLKIQPAELGDSAVYLCASSAGAGGYTFGSGTRLTVV.

J is TRBJ2-1 and V is TRBV4-1; TRBD2 matches at 8 bases. Germline V CDR1 and CDR2: MGHRA, YSYEKL. The CDR3 runs to 15 residues. Trimming cost V 4 bases and J 7 bases; bases outside gene matches: 9. CDR3 sequence: CASSPAGLAGNEQFF. CDR3 DNA: TGCGCCAGCAGCCCGGCAGGACTAGCAGGAAATGAGCAGTTCTTC.